This T cell receptor beta chain was obtained from a study of T cell responses to AZD1222 COVID-19 vaccine. This clone has only one observation. Its antigen is not identified. Points from the study as a whole: Nearly half of unique spike-specific TCRs reportedly avoided B.1.351 and B.1.1.7 mutated regions. Scientists sampled the repertoires only once the peak T cell response had passed.

Sequencing was performed with immunoSEQ multiplex PCR; in TCRdb, only in-frame clones are kept and a portion is missing. The profile shows 72,000 or so clones, around 90% of them singletons. V was cut by 3 bases and J by 4 bases, with 10 bases left in between. This CDR3 has 14 amino acids. Germline-derived CDR1 and CDR2 are MDHEN and SYDVKM. The rearrangement joins TRBV28 to TRBJ1-3; D gene uncertain. The sequence was obtained from an adult in good health. The source was peripheral blood, collected on day 0 of AZD1222 vaccination. The CDR3 spells CASSFRIPGNTIYF. In nucleotides, the CDR3 is TGTGCCAGCAGTTTCCGTATACCCGGAAACACCATATATTTT.